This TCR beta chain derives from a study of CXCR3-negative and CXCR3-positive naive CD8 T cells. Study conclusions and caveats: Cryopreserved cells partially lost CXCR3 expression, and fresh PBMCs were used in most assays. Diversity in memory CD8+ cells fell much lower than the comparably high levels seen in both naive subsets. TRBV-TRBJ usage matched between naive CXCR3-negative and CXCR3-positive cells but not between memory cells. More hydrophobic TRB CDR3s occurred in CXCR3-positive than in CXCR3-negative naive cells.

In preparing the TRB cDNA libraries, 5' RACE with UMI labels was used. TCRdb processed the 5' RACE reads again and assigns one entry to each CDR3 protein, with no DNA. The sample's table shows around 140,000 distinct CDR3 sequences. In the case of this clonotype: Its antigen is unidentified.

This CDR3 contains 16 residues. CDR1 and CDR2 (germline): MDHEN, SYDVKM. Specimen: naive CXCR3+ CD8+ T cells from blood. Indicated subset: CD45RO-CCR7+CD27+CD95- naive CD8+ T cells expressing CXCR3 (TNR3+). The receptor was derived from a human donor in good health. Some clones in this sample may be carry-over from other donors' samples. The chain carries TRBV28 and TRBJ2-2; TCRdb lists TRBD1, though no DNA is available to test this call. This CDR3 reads CASREPGQGVGGELFF. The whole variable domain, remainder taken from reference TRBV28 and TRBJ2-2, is DVKVTQSSRYLVKRTGEKVFLECVQDMDHENMFWYRQDPGLGLRLIYFSYDVKMKEKGDIPEGYSVSREKKERFSLILESASTNQTSMYLCASREPGQGVGGELFFGEGSRLTVL.